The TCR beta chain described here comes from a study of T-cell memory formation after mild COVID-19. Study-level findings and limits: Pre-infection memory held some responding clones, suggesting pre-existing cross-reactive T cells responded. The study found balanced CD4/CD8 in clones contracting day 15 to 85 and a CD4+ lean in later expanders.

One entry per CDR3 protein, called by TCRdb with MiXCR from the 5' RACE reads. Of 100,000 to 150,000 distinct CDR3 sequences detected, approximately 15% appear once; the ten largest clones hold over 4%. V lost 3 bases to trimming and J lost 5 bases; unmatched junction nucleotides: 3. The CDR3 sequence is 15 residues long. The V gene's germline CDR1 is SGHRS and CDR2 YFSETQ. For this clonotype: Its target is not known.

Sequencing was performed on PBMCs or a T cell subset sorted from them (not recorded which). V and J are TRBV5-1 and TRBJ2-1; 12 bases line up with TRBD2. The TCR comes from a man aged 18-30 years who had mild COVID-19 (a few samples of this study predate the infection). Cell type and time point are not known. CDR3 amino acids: CASSSSGGGHNEQFF. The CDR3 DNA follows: TGCGCCAGCAGCTCTAGCGGGGGGGGACACAATGAGCAGTTCTTC.